These T cell receptor beta chains were read from a single sample in a study of blood T cell repertoires in COVID-19. Here immunoSEQ multiplex PCR was the method, and the copy in TCRdb shows in-frame clones only, minus some. The data contain hundreds of thousands of clones, approximately 86% of them singletons. Sequenced material: peripheral blood. Receptor source: a woman aged 55-69 years with COVID-19, enrolled during active disease. The CDR3 runs from the conserved cysteine through the conserved F or W. The order of the fields is D gene, clone size, V gene, J gene, CDR3 DNA, CDR3 protein. D genes are given only for firm matches. Some rows mark clone size as missing; the rest say once, few, many or name a class of expanded clone.

>.|.|TRBV3-1/TRBV3-2|TRBJ1-2
TGTGCCAGCAGCCAGGGGGCCACCTATGGCTACACCTTC
CASSQGATYGYTF
>.|few|TRBV11-2|TRBJ2-2
TGTGCCAGCAGCTTAAGGCTAGGGAATCAGGGCACCGGGGAGCTGTTTTTT
CASSLRLGNQGTGELFF
>TRBD2|.|TRBV11-1|TRBJ2-3
TGTGCCAGCAGCGCTCTTAGCGGGGGAGTCACAGATACGCAGTATTTT
CASSALSGGVTDTQYF
>.|.|TRBV7-9|TRBJ2-2
TGTGCCAGCAGCTTAGGGTGGACACCGAACACCGGGGAGCTGTTTTTT
CASSLGWTPNTGELFF
>.|.|TRBV30|TRBJ2-1
TGTGCCTGGACTGGGCAGAATCCCAATGAGCAGTTCTTC
CAWTGQNPNEQFF
>.|.|TRBV4-1|TRBJ2-1
TGCGCCAGCAGCCCAGGCGGAAACAGGGACTACAATGAGCAGTTCTTC
CASSPGGNRDYNEQFF
>TRBD2|.|TRBV9|TRBJ2-6
TGTGCCAGCAGCGTGGGACTAGACCTATTATCTGGGGCCAACGTCCTGACTTTC
CASSVGLDLLSGANVLTF
>.|once|TRBV18|TRBJ1-2
TGTGCCAGCTCACCACTATCAGGGACTACCGACTACACCTTC
CASSPLSGTTDYTF
>TRBD1|few|TRBV7-3|TRBJ2-3
TGTGCCAGCAGCTTACAGGGGGCAACAGATACGCAGTATTTT
CASSLQGATDTQYF
>TRBD1|.|TRBV13|TRBJ1-2
TGTGCCAGCAGCTTATCCCCAGCCGGGACAGGGTATGGCTACACCTTC
CASSLSPAGTGYGYTF